This T cell receptor beta chain originates from a study of T cell responses to AZD1222 COVID-19 vaccine. Germline CDR1 MNHEY, CDR2 SVGEGT. CDR3 length: 13 residues. The V gene lost 2 bases and the J gene lost 4 bases, with 7 bases spanning the gap. Broader study findings: Spike-specific TCR depth and breadth grew after two AZD1222 doses. Researchers took repertoire samples only after the peak T cell response had come.

With regard to this clone: Its matching antigen is unknown.

Assay: immunoSEQ multiplex PCR; the TCRdb copy retains only in-frame clones and omits some. This sample yields over 150,000 clones, of which 80% to 95% are seen a single time; roughly 1% belongs to the top ten. The TCR comes from an adult who received the MenACWY meningococcal vaccine as a control. This sequence joins TRBV6-2 or TRBV6-3 and TRBJ2-3; D may be TRBD2 (5 bases). The specimen comprised peripheral blood, sampled 28 days after the second dose of the MenACWY control vaccine. CDR3 nucleotides: TGTGCCAGCAGTTACGGACTCTCAGATACGCAGTATTTT. It yields the protein CASSYGLSDTQYF.